This T cell receptor beta chain was obtained from a study of shared clonotypes between healthy human individuals. Generated by immunoSEQ multiplex PCR, the TCRdb table keeps only in-frame clones and is missing some. The data show some 1,400,000 clones, roughly 96% seen once. The V gene's germline CDR1 is SGHRS and CDR2 YFSETQ. The CDR3 contains 14 residues. Trimming cost V 4 bases and J 5 bases, with 15 bases left between them. This clonotype was sampled from a man aged 30 to 39 in good health. The chain carries TRBV5-1 and TRBJ1-2, with D tentatively TRBD1 (6 bases). Sequencing was carried out using naive CD4+ T cells sorted from blood. Subset indicated: CD45RA+ positively selected. For the CDR3, the DNA is TGCGCCAGCAGCCCCGGGGGGGGGCGTTATGGCTACACCTTC. Translation: CASSPGGGRYGYTF.